Listed here are 14 T cell receptor beta chains from one sample, sequenced in a study of shared clonotypes between healthy human individuals (dated by TCRdb to the early 2020s). Receptors were amplified or captured by the immunoSEQ multiplex PCR assay. Imported from immuneACCESS, the table was reduced by TCRdb to in-frame sequences with V and J called. These copies leave out some clones; in studies compared against another copy, an unresolved V gene accounts for under half, and the cause of the remainder is not known. The sample yields a few hundred thousand clones; 79% were counted once. In total, the top ten clones hold approximately 12% of the sample. Input material: PBMCs. The receptors stem from a woman aged 40 to 50 in good health. Some clones in this sample may be carry-over from other donors' samples.

This clone was counted between two and nine times. The chain links TRBV11-1 to TRBJ2-7, with 15 bases identical to TRBD2. The CDR3 is 15 amino acids. J gave up 2 bases and V 4 bases, and 0 bases lay outside the gene matches. Germline V gene data show CDR1 as SGHAT and CDR2 as FQDESV (reference sequence). The CDR3 DNA reads as TGTGCCAGCAGCTGGACTAGCGGGAGGGCCTACGAGCAGTACTTC. It specifies CASSWTSGRAYEQYF.

The V and J genes are TRBV9 and TRBJ1-2; 9 bases are shared with TRBD1. The CDR3 length is 17 residues. Looked up from germline, CDR1 is SGDLS and CDR2 is YYNGEE. Germline trimming cut 0 bases from V and 2 bases from J; bases unmatched to any gene: 8. The CDR3 nucleotides read TGTGCCAGCAGCGTAGTACAGGGGGCGGTCTCCAACTATGGCTACACCTTC. Its protein is CASSVVQGAVSNYGYTF.

The rearrangement joins TRBV7-9 to TRBJ2-5; D not certain. Gene TRBJ2-7 matches the end of the DNA better, so the J call may be wrong. Germline assignment: CDR1 SEHNR and CDR2 FQNEAQ (reference sequence). The CDR3 totals 13 residues. In nucleotides, the CDR3 is TGTGCCAGCAGCCCCAAGGGCACCCTCGAGCAGTACTTC. It specifies CASSPKGTLEQYF.

This chain joins TRBV5-4 and TRBJ2-2, with 9 nucleotides matching TRBD1. CDR1 and CDR2 from the germline V gene are SGHNT and YYREEE (reference sequence). The CDR3 is 15 amino acids. The ends lost 0 bases at V and 6 bases at J; junction bases unmatched: 3. In DNA form, the CDR3 reads TGTGCCAGCAGCTTGGGGACAGGGGTCGCCGGGGAGCTGTTTTTT. Its translation: CASSLGTGVAGELFF.

This clone was seen more than once but under ten times. One end of the junction is discordant with germline, which a read error may explain. The rearrangement uses TRBV27 and TRBJ2-7; TRBD2 matches at 11 bases. The germline CDR1 and CDR2 sequences are MNHEY and SMNVEV (reference sequence). The CDR3 covers 16 residues. The CDR3 nucleotides read TGTGCCAGCAGTCCCTTCGGGCAACCGGGACTAGCGGCGATGAACTTC. Translating it yields CASSPFGQPGLAAMNF.

The rearrangement links TRBV11-3 to TRBJ2-2; 12 nucleotides agree with TRBD2. This CDR3 contains 18 residues. Germline V gene lookup returns CDR1 SGHNT and CDR2 YENEEA. Trimming cost V 5 bases and J 6 bases; bases outside gene matches: 13. Here the CDR3 DNA reads TGTGCCAGCAGCAAAAGTCTACTAGCGGGAGGTTTTGCCGGGGAGCTGTTTTTT. This encodes CASSKSLLAGGFAGELFF.

This chain uses TRBV5-1 with TRBJ1-1, with TRBD1 as a possible D gene (6 bases). V lost 4 bases to trimming and J lost 5 bases, with 18 bases between them. Germline values: CDR1 SGHRS, CDR2 YFSETQ. The CDR3 is 15 residues long. The CDR3 nucleotides are TGCGCCAGCAGCCAGTGGGGGGCAAGGGGTACTGAAGCTTTCTTT. Amino acids: CASSQWGARGTEAFF. The full variable domain, in which reference TRBV5-1 and TRBJ1-1 provide the parts outside the CDR3, is KAGVTQTPRYLIKTRGQQVTLSCSPISGHRSVSWYQQTPGQGLQFLFEYFSETQRNKGNFPGRFSGRQFSNSRSEMNVSTLELGDSALYLCASSQWGARGTEAFFGQGTRLTVV.

The J gene is TRBJ2-3, the V gene TRBV11-3; no firm D call. The CDR3 consists of 14 residues. The V end lost 5 bases, the J end lost 0 bases, and 9 bases lay between the germline ends. CDR1 SGHNT and CDR2 YENEEA come from the germline V gene. In nucleotides, the CDR3 is TGTGCCAGCAGCCCTGCTTCCAGCACAGATACGCAGTATTTT. As protein: CASSPASSTDTQYF.

This clone was counted once. CDR3 protein: CASKRGGNTEAFF. CDR3 DNA sequence: TGTGCCAGCAAGAGGGGCGGGAACACTGAAGCTTTCTTT. The chain employs TRBV2 and TRBJ1-1; a weak D match, TRBD1 (5 bases). The germline gives CDR1 SNHLY, CDR2 FYNNEI. V shed 7 bases and J shed 1 base, with 10 bases lying between them. The CDR3 runs to 13 residues.

The chain recombines TRBV7-6 with TRBJ1-3, with D unclear. The CDR3 is made up of 15 amino acids. CDR1 and CDR2 (germline): SGHVS, FNYEAQ. V shed 6 bases and J shed 0 bases, with 12 bases lying between them. This CDR3 is CASSQHENSGNTIYF. CDR3 DNA: TGTGCCAGCAGTCAACACGAGAACTCTGGAAACACCATATATTTT.

This clone was seen once. The chain has TRBV4-1 and TRBJ2-1; D remains ambiguous. This CDR3 has 21 residues. The germline CDR1 and CDR2 sequences are MGHRA and YSYEKL. The V and J ends lost 1 base and 0 bases respectively, with 25 bases between them. DNA of the CDR3: TGCGCCAGCAGCCAAGGTTTTATAGTGGCCGTTGGTCCGAGCTCCTACAATGAGCAGTTCTTC. This encodes CASSQGFIVAVGPSSYNEQFF.

The DNA for the CDR3 is TGTGCCAGCAGCCTACATGGGGGAAACACCATATATTTT. The encoded protein is CASSLHGGNTIYF. The rearrangement links TRBV7-8 to TRBJ1-3; D not certain. Trimming pared 5 bases from V and 4 bases from J, leaving 9 bases between. This CDR3 contains 13 residues. The germline V gene encodes CDR1 SGHVS and CDR2 FQNEAQ.

The genes are TRBV30 and TRBJ2-2, with D maybe TRBD2 (6 bases). Trimming pared 2 bases from V and 6 bases from J, leaving 10 bases between. This CDR3 spans 13 amino acids. Germline CDR1 reads GTSNPN; CDR2 reads SVGIG (reference sequence). For the CDR3, the DNA is TGTGCCTGGAGTACTACGGGGGCCGGGGAGCTGTTTTTT. Encoded protein: CAWSTTGAGELFF. The entire variable domain, with the rest obtained from reference TRBV30 and TRBJ2-2, is as follows: SQTIHQWPATLVQPVGSPLSLECTVEGTSNPNLYWYRQAAGRGLQLLFYSVGIGQISSEVPQNLSASRPQDRQFILSSKKLLLSDSGFYLCAWSTTGAGELFFGEGSRLTVL.

The chain is built from TRBV7-8 and TRBJ2-7; perhaps TRBD1 as D (6 bases). The V end was cut by 0 bases, the J end by 3 bases, with 9 bases between. Germline assignment: CDR1 SGHVS and CDR2 FQNEAQ. The CDR3 has 14 amino acids. CDR3: CASSLAQGDYEQYF. CDR3 DNA: TGTGCCAGCAGCTTAGCACAGGGAGACTACGAGCAGTACTTC.